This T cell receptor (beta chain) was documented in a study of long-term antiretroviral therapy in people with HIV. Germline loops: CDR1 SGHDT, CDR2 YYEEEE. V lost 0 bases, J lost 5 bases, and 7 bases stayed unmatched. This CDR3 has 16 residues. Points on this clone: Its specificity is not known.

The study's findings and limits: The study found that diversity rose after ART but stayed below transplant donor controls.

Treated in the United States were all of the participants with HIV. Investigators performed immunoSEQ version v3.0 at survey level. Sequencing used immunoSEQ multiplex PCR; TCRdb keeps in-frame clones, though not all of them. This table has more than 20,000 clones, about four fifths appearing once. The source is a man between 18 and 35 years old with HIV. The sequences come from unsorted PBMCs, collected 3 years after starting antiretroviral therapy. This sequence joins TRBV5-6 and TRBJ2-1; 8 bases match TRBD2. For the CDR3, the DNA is TGTGCCAGCAGCTTGGTGAGTAGCGGGGTCCACAATGAGCAGTTCTTC. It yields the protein CASSLVSSGVHNEQFF.